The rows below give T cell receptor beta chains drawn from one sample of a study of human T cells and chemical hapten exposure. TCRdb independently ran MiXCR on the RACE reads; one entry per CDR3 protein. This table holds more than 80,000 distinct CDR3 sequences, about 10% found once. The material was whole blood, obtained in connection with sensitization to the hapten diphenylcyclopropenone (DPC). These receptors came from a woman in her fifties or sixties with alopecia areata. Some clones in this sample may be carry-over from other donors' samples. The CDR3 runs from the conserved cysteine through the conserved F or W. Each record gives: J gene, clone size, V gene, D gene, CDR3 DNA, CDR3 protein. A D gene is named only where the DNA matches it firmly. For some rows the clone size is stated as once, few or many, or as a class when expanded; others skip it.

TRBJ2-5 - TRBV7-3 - TGTGCCAGCAGCCCCCGGGAAAAGGGAATCCGGGAGACCCAGTACTTC CASSPREKGIRETQYF
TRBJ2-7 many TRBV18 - TGTGCCAGCTCACCGGCGGCCGCCTACGAGCAGTACTTC CASSPAAAYEQYF
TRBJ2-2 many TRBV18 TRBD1 TGTGCCAGCTCACACACCGGGACAGGGGTACGCACCGGGGAGCTGTTTTTT CASSHTGTGVRTGELFF
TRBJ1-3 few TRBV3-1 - TGTGCCAGCAGCCAAGGGGTCAGCTCTGGAAACACCATATATTTT CASSQGVSSGNTIYF
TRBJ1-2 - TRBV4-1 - TGCGCCAGCAGCCCGATAGAGGGACACCTGAACTATGGCTACACCTTC CASSPIEGHLNYGYTF
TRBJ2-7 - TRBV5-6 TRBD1 TGTGCCAGCAGCCTGGGGGACAGATACGAGCAGTACTTC CASSLGDRYEQYF
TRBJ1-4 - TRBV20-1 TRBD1 TGCAGTGCTCCCAGACAGGGAACGGAAAAACTGTTTTTT CSAPRQGTEKLFF
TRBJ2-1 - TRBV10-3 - TGTGCCATCAGTGACGGGGGCTACGAGTTCTTC CAISDGGYEFF
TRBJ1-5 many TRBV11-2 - TGTGCCAGCAGCTTTATGGTGGATCAGCCCCAGCATTTT CASSFMVDQPQHF
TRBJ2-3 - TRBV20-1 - TGCAGTGGACGAAGGGAGGGGGAATCGTTGGATACGCAGTATTTT CSGRREGESLDTQYF
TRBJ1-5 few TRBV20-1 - TGCAGTGCTGAGGGACGGAATAGCAATCAGCCCCAGCATTTT CSAEGRNSNQPQHF
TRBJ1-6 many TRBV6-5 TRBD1 TGTGCCAGCAGTTCCGGACAGGGGGATAATTCACCCCTCCACTTT CASSSGQGDNSPLHF
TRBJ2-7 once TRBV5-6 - TGTGCCAGCAGCTCCGGGACATCCCTTTACGAGCAGTACTTC CASSSGTSLYEQYF
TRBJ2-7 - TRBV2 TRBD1 TGTGCCAGCAGGAGACAGGGTAACTACGAGCAGTACTTC CASRRQGNYEQYF
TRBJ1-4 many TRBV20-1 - TGCAGTGCTAGATCGGGACACCTCACAACTAATGAAAAACTGTTTTTT CSARSGHLTTNEKLFF
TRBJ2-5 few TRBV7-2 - TGTGCCAGCAGCCCGAACAGGGAGGAGACCCAGTACTTC CASSPNREETQYF
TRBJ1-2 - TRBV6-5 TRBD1 TGTGCCAGCAGTTACGCTCGTGTGACAGGGGGTTTAAACTATGGCTACACCTTC CASSYARVTGGLNYGYTF
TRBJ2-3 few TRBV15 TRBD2 TGTGCCACCAGCAGAGTCATCACTAGCGGGGCCACAGATACGCAGTATTTT CATSRVITSGATDTQYF
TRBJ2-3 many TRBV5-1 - TGCGCCAGCAGGTTGGGGCAGCGCACAGATACGCAGTATTTT CASRLGQRTDTQYF
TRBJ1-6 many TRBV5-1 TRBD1 TGCGCCAGCAGTCCGGGACAGATTAATTCACCCCTCCACTTT CASSPGQINSPLHF
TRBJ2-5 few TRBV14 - TGTGCCAGCAGCCAAGGCCTAGCGACGCCCCAGTACTTC CASSQGLATPQYF
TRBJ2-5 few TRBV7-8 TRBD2 TGTGCCAGCAGCTATCGGGGGGGCTGGTCAGAGACCCAGTACTTC CASSYRGGWSETQYF
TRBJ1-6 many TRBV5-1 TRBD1 TGCGCCAGCAGCTGGACAGGGGGCAATTCACCCCTCCACTTT CASSWTGGNSPLHF
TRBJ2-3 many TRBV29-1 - TGCAGCGTTTGGACAGACCCCACAGATACGCAGTATTTT CSVWTDPTDTQYF
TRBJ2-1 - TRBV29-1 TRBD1 TGCAGCGTCAACAGGGGTATATACAATGAGCAGTTCTTC CSVNRGIYNEQFF
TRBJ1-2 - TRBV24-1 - TGTGCCACCAGTGATTCCGGGACCGGCTATGGCTACACCTTC CATSDSGTGYGYTF
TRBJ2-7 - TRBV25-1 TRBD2 TGTGCCAGCAGTACTAGCGGGGGCTACGAGCAGTACTTC CASSTSGGYEQYF
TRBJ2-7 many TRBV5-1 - TGCGCCAGCAGCTTGGGCCTAGGCAGCTCCTACGAGCAGTACTTC CASSLGLGSSYEQYF
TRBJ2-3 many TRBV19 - TGTGCCAGTACCATCGACGGCTTCCCCGGCGGCACAGATACGCAGTATTTT CASTIDGFPGGTDTQYF
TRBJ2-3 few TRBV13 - TGTGCCAGCAGCTTACTGACGGGGGACGATACGCAGTATTTT CASSLLTGDDTQYF
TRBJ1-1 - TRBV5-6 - TGTGCCAGCAGCTACCCGGAGTATACGAACACTGAAGCTTTCTTT CASSYPEYTNTEAFF
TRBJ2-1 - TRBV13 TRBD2 TGTGCCAGTAGCAGCTTCCCTGGGACTAGAATCGATGAGCAGTTCTTC CASSSFPGTRIDEQFF
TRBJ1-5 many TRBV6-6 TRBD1 TGTGCCAGCAGCACAGGGGGCGGCAATCAGCCCCAGCATTTT CASSTGGGNQPQHF
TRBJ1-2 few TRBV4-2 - TGTGCCAGCAGCCAAGATGAGACAGGTCATGGCTACACCTTC CASSQDETGHGYTF
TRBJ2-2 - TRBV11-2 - TGTGCCAGCACACCAGCGTGGGGGGAGCTGTTTTTT CASTPAWGELFF
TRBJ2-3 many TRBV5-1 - TGCGCCAGCAGCCCGGGACAAGGTAGCACAGATACGCAGTATTTT CASSPGQGSTDTQYF
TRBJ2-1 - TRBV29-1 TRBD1 TGCAGCGTTGAAGATAGGACAGGGTACGATGAGCAGTTCTTC CSVEDRTGYDEQFF
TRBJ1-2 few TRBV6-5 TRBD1 TGTGCCAGCACGACAGGGGCTCGCGGCTACACCTTC CASTTGARGYTF
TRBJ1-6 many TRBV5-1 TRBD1 TGCGCCAGCAGCTTGGCCCCGGGACAGGGGATGCTTAATTCACCCCTCCACTTT CASSLAPGQGMLNSPLHF
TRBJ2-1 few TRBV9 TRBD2 TGTGCCAGCAGCGTAGGAATAACGGGGACTAGGGCCTACAATGAGCAGTTCTTC CASSVGITGTRAYNEQFF
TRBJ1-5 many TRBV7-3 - TGTGCCAGCAGCTTAACCATCGATCAGCCCCAGCATTTT CASSLTIDQPQHF